What follows describes a single T cell receptor (beta chain). The entry originates in a study of blood T cell repertoires in COVID-19. Repertoires were generated with immunoSEQ multiplex PCR, while TCRdb's copy carries only in-frame clones and drops some. Counted here are about 280,000 clones, roughly 85% occurring once; the ten biggest clones make up under 3%. V was pared by 6 bases and J by 3 bases, with 11 bases between. CDR1 MDHEN and CDR2 SYDVKM come from the germline V gene. This CDR3 has 13 amino acids. This rearrangement joins TRBV28 to TRBJ1-1, with a possible D match to TRBD1 (6 bases). The sequencing input was PBMCs or T cells enriched from blood (not recorded which). The TCR comes from a woman aged 45-60 years who had recovered from COVID-19. This CDR3 is CASRPTGYTEAFF. CDR3 in DNA: TGTGCCAGCAGGCCAACAGGGTACACTGAAGCTTTCTTT.